The next 16 T cell receptor beta chains were all read from a single sample in a study of shared clonotypes between healthy human individuals. Using immunoSEQ multiplex PCR, the repertoire was profiled, and TCRdb retains in-frame clones only, with some absent. The sample records around 500,000 clones, 70% to 85% being singletons. Source material: PBMCs. The receptors derive from a woman aged 40-49 years in good health. Some clones in this sample may be carry-over from other donors' samples.

This clone was seen only a few times. The chain has TRBV18 and TRBJ1-1, with TRBD1 matching 8 bases. Losses at the gene ends were 0 bases for V and 0 bases for J; bases not matched to a gene: 3. The germline V gene encodes CDR1 KGHSH and CDR2 LQKENI. This CDR3 has 16 residues. The CDR3 loop reads CASSPPQTGVNTEAFF. Here the CDR3 DNA reads TGTGCCAGCTCACCACCGCAGACAGGGGTGAACACTGAAGCTTTCTTT.

The chain carries TRBV6-1 and TRBJ2-1, with TRBD2 matching over 15 bases. V shed 8 bases, J shed 13 bases, and the junction held 9 bases outside the gene matches. The CDR3 consists of 14 residues. Germline V gene sequence: CDR1 MNHNS, CDR2 SASEGT. This CDR3 reads CASLGTSGRTVQFF. As DNA, the CDR3 is TGTGCCAGCCTTGGGACTAGCGGGAGGACGGTTCAGTTCTTC.

V gene TRBV28 combines with J gene TRBJ2-3; possible D gene TRBD1, 7 bases. CDR3 size: 16 residues. The V end was cut by 6 bases, the J end by 1 base, with 17 bases between. The germline V gene has CDR1 MDHEN and CDR2 SYDVKM. The CDR3 is CASRAGQWTGTDTQYF. The CDR3 DNA is TGTGCCAGCAGGGCGGGACAGTGGACTGGCACAGATACGCAGTATTTT.

The chain uses TRBV4-2 and TRBJ1-5, with D tentatively TRBD1 (6 bases). The CDR3 sequence is 15 residues long. The germline V gene encodes CDR1 LGHNA and CDR2 YNFKEQ. The germline V and J ends were trimmed by 0 bases and 7 bases, with 13 bases remaining between them. For the CDR3, the DNA is TGTGCCAGCAGCCAAGATCCACAGGGAGGGCAGCCCCAGCATTTT. Translating it yields CASSQDPQGGQPQHF.

This clone was picked up a small number of times. The CDR3 here is CASQGTSGNSYEQYF. The CDR3 nucleotides are TGTGCCAGCCAGGGGACTAGCGGGAACTCCTACGAGCAGTACTTC. V and J are TRBV28 and TRBJ2-7; TRBD2 matches 13 bases. Germline V gene sequence: CDR1 MDHEN, CDR2 SYDVKM. This CDR3 contains 15 residues. V shed 8 bases, J shed 0 bases, and the junction held 4 bases outside the gene matches.

This clone is a singleton in its sample. This chain links TRBV29-1 with TRBJ2-1, with 13 nucleotides matching TRBD2. Germline CDR1 is SQVTM and CDR2 is ANQGSEA. V shed 6 bases, J shed 4 bases, and the junction held 6 bases outside the gene matches. The CDR3 has 15 residues. The CDR3 is CSVGTSGTPYNEQFF. DNA of the CDR3: TGCAGCGTGGGGACTAGCGGGACCCCGTACAATGAGCAGTTCTTC.

The V gene is TRBV28, the J gene TRBJ2-1, with TRBD2 identical over 10 bases. The junction had 9 bases not matched to a gene; V was cut back by 6 bases and J by 7 bases. CDR3 length: 15 residues. The V gene's germline CDR1 is MDHEN and CDR2 SYDVKM. The CDR3 DNA follows: TGTGCCAGCAGGGTAGCGGGAGGAGGTGTGAATGAGCAGTTCTTC. It codes for CASRVAGGGVNEQFF.

The table lists this clone with a count of one. The V call is TRBV6-5, the J call TRBJ2-7; the match to TRBD1 covers 7 bases. Per germline, CDR1 MNHEY and CDR2 SVGAGI. V lost 7 bases to trimming and J lost 4 bases; unmatched junction nucleotides: 13. The CDR3 sequence is 15 residues long. In DNA form, the CDR3 reads TGTGCCAGCAACCGAGACGGGACAGTACCTTACGAGCAGTACTTC. This translates into CASNRDGTVPYEQYF.

This clone came up once. The rearrangement joins TRBV19 to TRBJ2-7, with 11 nucleotides matching TRBD1. Germline CDR1 is LNHDA and CDR2 is SQIVND (reference sequence). CDR3 size: 13 residues. With V trimmed by 9 bases and J by 4 bases, 5 bases remained unmatched. The CDR3: CASKGQGVYEQYF. CDR3 nucleotide sequence: TGTGCCAGCAAGGGACAGGGGGTGTACGAGCAGTACTTC.

This clone occurred once. The sample contains more than one DNA sequence encoding this CDR3. The chain's CDR3 is CASSPSGRETQYF. The CDR3 bases are TGTGCCAGCTCACCTTCCGGGAGAGAGACCCAGTACTTC. V usage is TRBV18 and J usage is TRBJ2-5, with D possibly matching TRBD2 (6 bases). The CDR3 extends over 13 amino acids. Deletions cut 3 bases from V and 4 bases from J, with 9 bases between. CDR1 and CDR2 (germline): KGHSH, LQKENI.

The chain has TRBV28 and TRBJ2-7, with D tentatively TRBD1 (5 bases). CDR3 length: 15 amino acids. Germline-derived CDR1 and CDR2 are MDHEN and SYDVKM. Trimming removed 2 bases from V and 0 bases from J, with 11 bases in between. DNA for the CDR3: TGTGCCAGCAGTTTAGGGCAGGGCCTCTCCTACGAGCAGTACTTC. It translates to CASSLGQGLSYEQYF.

The chain is built from TRBV18 and TRBJ2-3; D is unclear. From germline, CDR1 is KGHSH and CDR2 LQKENI. With 1 base removed from V and 7 bases from J, the gap between germline ends came to 3 bases. This CDR3 comprises 11 residues. The CDR3 protein is CASSPLNTQYF. The CDR3, as DNA: TGTGCCAGCTCACCACTGAATACGCAGTATTTT. The full variable domain, with the rest looked up from reference TRBV18 and TRBJ2-3, is NAGVMQNPRHLVRRRGQEARLRCSPMKGHSHVYWYRQLPEEGLKFMVYLQKENIIDESGMPKERFSAEFPKEGPSILRIQQVVRGDSAAYFCASSPLNTQYFGPGTRLTVL.

This clone was counted a single time. The chain is built from TRBV4-2 and TRBJ2-2; 10 nucleotides agree with TRBD2. V trimming: 5 bases; J trimming: 7 bases; junction bases outside the gene matches: 10. The CDR3 spans 16 residues. The germline V gene has CDR1 LGHNA and CDR2 YNFKEQ. CDR3 coding DNA: TGTGCCAGCAGCGCCAATCCAGCGGGAGGGGGCGGGGAGCTGTTTTTT. Protein: CASSANPAGGGGELFF.

The chain links TRBV2 to TRBJ1-2; D is perhaps TRBD1 (5 bases). Germline lookup yields CDR1 SNHLY and CDR2 FYNNEI. V lost 4 bases, J lost 8 bases, and 14 bases lay in between. This CDR3 has 13 amino acids. The CDR3 bases are TGTGCCAGCAGTGGACGGGACGGCACAGGCTACACCTTC. Protein sequence: CASSGRDGTGYTF.

J is TRBJ1-5 and V is TRBV28, with 9 bases identical to TRBD1. Germline trimming cut 2 bases from V and 4 bases from J; bases unmatched to any gene: 6. CDR1 and CDR2 (germline): MDHEN, SYDVKM. The CDR3 spans 16 residues. CDR3 DNA: TGTGCCAGCAGTTTAGCCGGGACAGGGTATAATCAGCCCCAGCATTTT. It translates to CASSLAGTGYNQPQHF. The full variable domain, rest sourced from reference TRBV28 and TRBJ1-5, is DVKVTQSSRYLVKRTGEKVFLECVQDMDHENMFWYRQDPGLGLRLIYFSYDVKMKEKGDIPEGYSVSREKKERFSLILESASTNQTSMYLCASSLAGTGYNQPQHFGDGTRLSIL.

This clone was detected ten times or more. V and J are TRBV11-3 and TRBJ2-4; 11 bases agree with TRBD2. Trimming took 5 bases from V and 1 from J; bases not matched to a gene: 4. CDR3 length: 16 residues. Germline values: CDR1 SGHNT, CDR2 YENEEA. The CDR3 loop reads CASSPGLAGAKNIQYF. CDR3 sequence (DNA): TGTGCCAGCAGCCCAGGACTAGCGGGTGCCAAAAACATTCAGTACTTC.